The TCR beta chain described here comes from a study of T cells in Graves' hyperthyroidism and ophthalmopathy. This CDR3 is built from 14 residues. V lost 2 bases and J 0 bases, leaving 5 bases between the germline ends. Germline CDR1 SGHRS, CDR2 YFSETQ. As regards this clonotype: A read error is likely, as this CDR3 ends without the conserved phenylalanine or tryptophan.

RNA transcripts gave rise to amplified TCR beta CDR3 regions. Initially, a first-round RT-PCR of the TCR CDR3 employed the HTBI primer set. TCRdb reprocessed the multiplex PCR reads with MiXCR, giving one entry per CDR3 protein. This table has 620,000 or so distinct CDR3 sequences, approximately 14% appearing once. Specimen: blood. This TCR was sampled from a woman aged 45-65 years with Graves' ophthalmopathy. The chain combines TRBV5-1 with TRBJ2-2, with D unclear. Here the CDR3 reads CASSFSSNTGELFS. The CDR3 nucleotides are TGCGCCAGCAGCTTCTCCTCGAACACCGGGGAGCTGTTTTCT.